The 24 T cell receptor beta chains listed next were all sequenced from one sample in a study of T cell changes during pregnancy in multiple sclerosis. Libraries were prepared by immunoSEQ multiplex PCR; TCRdb keeps only in-frame clonotypes and omits some of them. Here the sample spans tens of thousands of clones, over 85% being singletons. This sample comprised peripheral blood, obtained in the third trimester of pregnancy. The receptor source for this set is a female donor in good health, enrolled as a control in a pregnancy study.

V is TRBV6-5 and J is TRBJ2-7; TRBD1 aligns across 8 bases. The V and J ends lost 6 bases and 5 bases, in that order; junction bases with no gene match: 6. Germline V gives CDR1 MNHEY, CDR2 SVGAGI. This CDR3 spans 13 amino acids. CDR3 protein: CASRAGGRDEQYF. The CDR3 DNA sequence: TGTGCCAGCAGGGCAGGGGGCCGGGACGAGCAGTACTTC.

The chain employs TRBV27 and TRBJ2-3; D may be TRBD2 (6 bases). Germline V gene sequence: CDR1 MNHEY, CDR2 SMNVEV (reference sequence). The CDR3 runs to 15 residues. The V end was cut by 5 bases, the J end by 0 bases, with 12 bases between. In nucleotides, the CDR3 is TGTGCCAGCAGTGGAGGGGTGTTGAGCACAGATACGCAGTATTTT. Its translation: CASSGGVLSTDTQYF.

In DNA form, the CDR3 reads TGTGCCAGCAGTTCAGGACAGGGTATTACCTATGGCTACACCTTC. Translation gives CASSSGQGITYGYTF. This rearrangement joins TRBV28 to TRBJ1-2; 8 bases map to TRBD1. This CDR3 contains 15 residues. The V segment lost 4 bases and the J segment 4 bases; nucleotides outside the gene matches: 8. From germline, CDR1 is MDHEN and CDR2 SYDVKM.

The genes are TRBV18 and TRBJ2-2; TRBD1 matches 7 bases. The V and J ends lost 2 bases and 4 bases, in that order; junction bases with no gene match: 16. The germline V gene has CDR1 KGHSH and CDR2 LQKENI. The CDR3 spans 19 residues. The CDR3 region has the DNA TGTGCCAGCTCACCAGTGACAGGGATTGTTTTCGTACGCACCGGGGAGCTGTTTTTT. Amino acids: CASSPVTGIVFVRTGELFF.

This sequence joins TRBV25-1 and TRBJ2-1; D possibly corresponds to TRBD2 (5 bases). This CDR3 region has 14 residues. Between the trimmed V and J ends, which lost 4 bases and 8 bases, there was a span of 15 bases. Germline CDR1 MGHDK, CDR2 SYGVNS. DNA for the CDR3: TGTGCCAGCAGTGTATCCCGGGGTTGGGATGAGCAGTTCTTC. Protein sequence: CASSVSRGWDEQFF.

The rearrangement uses TRBV14 and TRBJ2-3, with 12 bases that match TRBD2. The ends lost 4 bases at V and 2 bases at J; junction bases unmatched: 1. The CDR3 runs 15 residues. CDR1 is SGHDN, CDR2 FVKESK, per germline. The CDR3 sequence: CASSPSGRATDTQYF. Written as DNA, the CDR3 is TGTGCCAGCAGCCCTAGCGGGAGGGCCACAGATACGCAGTATTTT.

The V and J genes are TRBV5-4 and TRBJ2-5; TRBD1 aligns across 7 bases. Germline V CDR1 and CDR2: SGHNT, YYREEE (reference sequence). The CDR3 contains 14 residues. J lost 3 bases, V lost 1 base, and 3 bases had no gene match. The CDR3, as DNA: TGTGCCAGCAGCTTGTCTGGGACAGAAGAGACCCAGTACTTC. Protein sequence: CASSLSGTEETQYF.

This clone has a handful of counts. The chain carries TRBV7-9 and TRBJ2-1; TRBD2 is a possible D gene (6 bases). The CDR3 is made up of 13 amino acids. Germline-derived CDR1 and CDR2 are SEHNR and FQNEAQ (reference sequence). V lost 3 bases to trimming and J lost 6 bases, with 9 bases between them. DNA of the CDR3: TGTGCCAGCAGCTTCCCAGCGGGCAATGAGCAGTTCTTC. Residues: CASSFPAGNEQFF. The full variable domain, rest sourced from reference TRBV7-9 and TRBJ2-1, is DTGVSQNPRHKITKRGQNVTFRCDPISEHNRLYWYRQTLGQGPEFLTYFQNEAQLEKSRLLSDRFSAERPKGSFSTLEIQRTEQGDSAMYLCASSFPAGNEQFFGPGTRLTVL.

The V and J genes are TRBV7-9 and TRBJ2-1; D call uncertain. This CDR3 is 13 amino acids long. Germline V gene data show CDR1 as SEHNR and CDR2 as FQNEAQ (reference sequence). Trimming left V 4 bases short and J 4 bases short, with 8 bases between. The DNA for the CDR3 is TGTGCCAGCAGCTACAGTCTATACAATGAGCAGTTCTTC. Translating it yields CASSYSLYNEQFF.

This clone was seen once. V and J are TRBV5-6 and TRBJ1-5; a weak D match, TRBD1 (5 bases). Germline values: CDR1 SGHDT, CDR2 YYEEEE. This CDR3 comprises 15 residues. Between the trimmed V and J ends, which lost 0 bases and 0 bases, there was a span of 7 bases. CDR3 nucleotide sequence: TGTGCCAGCAGCTTGGGGGGGGATAGCAATCAGCCCCAGCATTTT. Translation gives CASSLGGDSNQPQHF.

This clone was seen a single time. The V call is TRBV11-2, the J call TRBJ2-3; 8 nucleotides agree with TRBD1. CDR1 and CDR2 (germline): SGHAT, FQNNGV. V was clipped by 5 bases and J by 11 bases; unmatched bases: 18. The length of the CDR3 is 16 residues. The CDR3 nucleotides are TGTGCCAGCAGCCTACCGGCGGGACAGGCATTTCATCTGCAGTATTTT. This codes for CASSLPAGQAFHLQYF.

The genes are TRBV5-1 and TRBJ2-1; 9 nucleotides match TRBD2. Germline trimming cut 0 bases from V and 5 bases from J; bases unmatched to any gene: 3. The CDR3 extends over 15 amino acids. Per germline, CDR1 SGHRS and CDR2 YFSETQ. The CDR3 spells CASSLVPSGNNEQFF. The DNA of the CDR3 is TGCGCCAGCAGCTTGGTACCTAGCGGGAACAATGAGCAGTTCTTC.

The gene calls are TRBV7-8 and TRBJ2-5; TRBD2 matches 7 bases. Germline V gives CDR1 SGHVS, CDR2 FQNEAQ. This CDR3 spans 15 amino acids. V lost 6 bases to trimming and J lost 5 bases; unmatched junction nucleotides: 12. DNA of the CDR3: TGTGCCAGCAGATCAGACGGGGGGATAGGCGAGACCCAGTACTTC. It translates to CASRSDGGIGETQYF.

This clone was observed a few times. This chain links TRBV16 with TRBJ1-1; D gene unclear. The CDR3 consists of 13 residues. Germline-derived CDR1 and CDR2 are KGHSY and FQNENV. V was pared by 4 bases and J by 2 bases, with 8 bases between. CDR3 DNA sequence: TGTGCCAGCAGCCGGGGAGGTAACACTGAAGCTTTCTTT. The encoded protein is CASSRGGNTEAFF.

This clone was recorded once. This chain links TRBV27 with TRBJ2-6, with a tentative D call TRBD1 (7 bases). This CDR3 has 18 residues. Germline-derived CDR1 and CDR2 are MNHEY and SMNVEV (reference sequence). V was pared by 6 bases and J by 1 base, with 19 bases between. In DNA form, the CDR3 reads TGTGCCAGCAGGCTACAGGGGCTGGCGGGGTCTGGGGCCAACGTCCTGACTTTC. Protein product: CASRLQGLAGSGANVLTF.

This sequence joins TRBV2 and TRBJ1-1; 8 nucleotides align to TRBD1. This CDR3 has 14 amino acids. V shed 3 bases, J shed 4 bases, and the junction held 4 bases outside the gene matches. The V gene's germline CDR1 is SNHLY and CDR2 FYNNEI. CDR3 protein: CASSDDRGITEAFF. CDR3 coding DNA: TGTGCCAGCAGTGACGACAGGGGTATCACTGAAGCTTTCTTT. The variable domain in full, with the rest retrieved from reference TRBV2 and TRBJ1-1, is EPEVTQTPSHQVTQMGQEVILRCVPISNHLYFYWYRQILGQKVEFLVSFYNNEISEKSEIFDDQFSVERPDGSNFTLKIRSTKLEDSAMYFCASSDDRGITEAFFGQGTRLTVV.

The CDR3 sequence: CAWRGLAGTKNIQYF. In DNA form, the CDR3 reads TGTGCCTGGAGGGGGCTAGCGGGAACCAAAAACATTCAGTACTTC. The J gene is TRBJ2-4, the V gene TRBV30, with TRBD2 matching over 9 bases. The CDR3 covers 15 residues. The germline V gene has CDR1 GTSNPN and CDR2 SVGIG (reference sequence). Trimming at V came to 3 bases and at J to 2 bases, leaving 5 bases not matched to a gene.

V and J are TRBV27 and TRBJ2-7, with 7 nucleotides matching TRBD1. V shed 2 bases, J shed 2 bases, and the junction held 3 bases outside the gene matches. Per germline, CDR1 MNHEY and CDR2 SMNVEV (reference sequence). The CDR3 runs to 14 residues. The DNA for the CDR3 is TGTGCCAGCAGTTTAAGGGGGCGAACCTACGAGCAGTACTTC. It specifies CASSLRGRTYEQYF.

The chain carries TRBV6-5 and TRBJ2-5, with a possible D match to TRBD2 (5 bases). The germline V and J ends were trimmed by 0 bases and 1 base, with 12 bases remaining between them. The CDR3 runs to 16 residues. CDR1 is MNHEY, CDR2 SVGAGI, per germline. The chain's CDR3 is CASSYSKRSGQETQYF. The CDR3 bases are TGTGCCAGCAGTTACTCGAAGAGGAGCGGCCAAGAGACCCAGTACTTC.

The genes are TRBV2 and TRBJ2-7; D is possibly TRBD1 (5 bases). V shed 0 bases and J shed 3 bases, with 9 bases lying between them. CDR3 length: 14 amino acids. Germline CDR1 reads SNHLY; CDR2 reads FYNNEI. Here the CDR3 reads CASSEAGHYYEQYF. CDR3 DNA: TGTGCCAGCAGTGAAGCGGGGCATTACTACGAGCAGTACTTC.

The chain employs TRBV4-1 and TRBJ1-2; TRBD1 agrees at 8 bases. The V gene end was trimmed by 3 bases and the J gene end by 4 bases; junction bases not matched to a gene: 4. This CDR3 has 14 residues. The germline V gene encodes CDR1 MGHRA and CDR2 YSYEKL. Written as DNA, the CDR3 is TGCGCCAGCAGCCAGGGACAGGAGATCTATGGCTACACCTTC. Translating gives CASSQGQEIYGYTF.

The chain joins TRBV10-3 to TRBJ2-7, with D possibly TRBD2 on 5 matching bases. V was cut by 6 bases and J by 3 bases, with 15 bases left in between. Per germline, CDR1 ENHRY and CDR2 SYGVKD. The CDR3 totals 14 residues. In DNA form, the CDR3 reads TGTGCCATCAGGAGGGAGCCCTCTCTCTACGAGCAGTACTTC. Translating gives CAIRREPSLYEQYF.

V and J are TRBV28 and TRBJ1-5; the D gene is possibly TRBD1 (6 bases). CDR1 and CDR2 from the germline V gene are MDHEN and SYDVKM. The CDR3 consists of 16 residues. Trimming shortened V by 0 bases and J by 2 bases, and 11 bases separated the two germline ends. The CDR3 DNA reads TGTGCCAGCAGTTTATGGGACAGTAACCGCAATCAGCCCCAGCATTTT. Amino acid sequence: CASSLWDSNRNQPQHF. The full variable domain, completed using reference TRBV28 and TRBJ1-5, is DVKVTQSSRYLVKRTGEKVFLECVQDMDHENMFWYRQDPGLGLRLIYFSYDVKMKEKGDIPEGYSVSREKKERFSLILESASTNQTSMYLCASSLWDSNRNQPQHFGDGTRLSIL.

CDR3 nucleotide sequence: TGTGCCAGCAGCCCCTCGCCCGAGAGCTCCTACGAGCAGTACTTC. This codes for CASSPSPESSYEQYF. V usage is TRBV7-9 and J usage is TRBJ2-7; D is ambiguous. With 5 bases removed from V and 0 bases from J, the gap between germline ends came to 14 bases. The CDR3 has 15 amino acids. CDR1 SEHNR and CDR2 FQNEAQ come from the germline V gene (reference sequence).